The present TCR beta chain was sequenced within a study of blood T cell repertoires in COVID-19. Overall study: The United States, Italy and Spain supplied acute and convalescent COVID-19 samples. From T cells, B-cell-depleted T cells, or PBMCs came the material, which was cDNA or gDNA.

CDR1 SGHRS and CDR2 YFSETQ come from the germline V gene. The CDR3 sequence is 14 residues long. V shed 2 bases, J shed 3 bases, and the junction held 3 bases outside the gene matches. Profiled with immunoSEQ multiplex PCR; TCRdb holds only in-frame clones, not every one. The sample shows 310,000 or so clones, 83% of them seen only once. The rearrangement joins TRBV5-1 to TRBJ2-3; 7 nucleotides line up with TRBD2. This receptor was taken from a woman aged 45-60 years with acute or convalescent COVID-19. What was sequenced was peripheral blood. The DNA for the CDR3 is TGCGCCAGCAGCTTAGCGGGGTTGACAGATACGCAGTATTTT. Protein sequence: CASSLAGLTDTQYF.